This T cell receptor (beta chain) was sequenced for a study of shared clonotypes between healthy human individuals. The V and J ends lost 0 bases and 6 bases respectively, with 13 bases between them. The length of the CDR3 is 15 residues. In germline, CDR1 is SGDLS, CDR2 YYNGEE. A remark on this clone: What it binds is unknown.

Assay used: immunoSEQ multiplex PCR; TCRdb lists only in-frame clones, some missing. The sample holds about 470,000 clones, about 76% seen once. General study points: The donor pool, a small one, limited the genetic and exposure-history diversity represented.

Donors comprised healthy HIV-negative adults lacking recent acute infections or vaccinations. The study drew all its donors from Caucasian adults living in Nashville, Tennessee. This chain uses TRBV9 with TRBJ2-1; D may be TRBD2 (6 bases). Sequenced input: PBMCs. The source is a woman in her thirties or forties in good health. Some clones in this sample may be carry-over from other donors' samples. The CDR3 here is CASSVGWRAANEQFF. CDR3 DNA sequence: TGTGCCAGCAGCGTAGGTTGGAGGGCGGCCAATGAGCAGTTCTTC.